These 15 T cell receptor beta chains were all obtained from the same sample, sequenced in a study of shared clonotypes between healthy human individuals (dated by TCRdb to 2020 to 2022). The receptor library was made with the immunoSEQ multiplex PCR assay. Here the immuneACCESS table is served through TCRdb, limited to in-frame sequences with V and J called. Missing clones are a known gap in these copies; in checked studies unresolved V genes cover under half, and the rest lacks a known reason. In all, the sample holds some 1.4 million clones, and approximately 96% of those were seen once. Over 1% of the sample goes to the ten largest clones. The sample was naive CD4+ T cells sorted from blood. This specimen's cell subset or site label, interpreted: CD45RA+ positively selected. Every receptor here comes from a man aged 25-40 years in good health.

This clone has only one observation. The chain joins TRBV2 to TRBJ2-4; the D is unclear. CDR3 size: 17 residues. CDR1 SNHLY and CDR2 FYNNEI come from the germline V gene. The V gene lost 3 bases and the J gene lost 0 bases, with 15 bases spanning the gap. CDR3: CASSDQVLEVAKNIQYF. CDR3 DNA: TGTGCCAGCAGTGACCAAGTTTTAGAAGTAGCCAAAAACATTCAGTACTTC. The full variable domain, its missing parts supplied by reference TRBV2 and TRBJ2-4, is EPEVTQTPSHQVTQMGQEVILRCVPISNHLYFYWYRQILGQKVEFLVSFYNNEISEKSEIFDDQFSVERPDGSNFTLKIRSTKLEDSAMYFCASSDQVLEVAKNIQYFGAGTRLSVL.

The gene calls are TRBV7-9 and TRBJ2-1; 7 bases line up with TRBD1. After removal of 1 base from V and 5 bases from J, the junction contained 11 bases not matched to a gene. This CDR3 has 17 residues. Germline loops: CDR1 SEHNR, CDR2 FQNEAQ (reference sequence). CDR3 DNA sequence: TGTGCCAGCAGCTTAGGAGACCGGGACAGAATAAACAATGAGCAGTTCTTC. This gives the protein CASSLGDRDRINNEQFF.

The chain is built from TRBV6-6 and TRBJ2-7, with D perhaps given as TRBD1 or TRBD2 (5 bases each). The CDR3 contains 15 residues. Trimming removed 2 bases at V and 4 bases at J, with 15 bases between. Germline CDR1 reads MNHNY; CDR2 reads SVGAGI (reference sequence). CDR3 loop: CASSYPNGGAYEQYF. The CDR3 DNA sequence: TGTGCCAGCAGTTACCCCAATGGGGGAGCATACGAGCAGTACTTC.

This chain links TRBV5-1 with TRBJ2-1; TRBD1 agrees at 9 bases. The ends lost 4 bases at V and 5 bases at J; junction bases unmatched: 10. The CDR3 loop spans 16 amino acids. Germline CDR1 SGHRS, CDR2 YFSETQ. The CDR3, as DNA: TGCGCCAGCAGCATCCCCGGGACAGGGCGGCACAATGAGCAGTTCTTC. Its protein product is CASSIPGTGRHNEQFF.

V is TRBV10-2 and J is TRBJ2-4, with unresolved D. With 4 bases removed from V and 3 bases from J, the gap between germline ends came to 10 bases. There are 14 residues in the CDR3. Germline V gives CDR1 WSHSY, CDR2 SAAADI. In DNA, the CDR3 is TGCGCCAGCAGTGTAAACTCCGGCAAAAACATTCAGTACTTC. Amino acid sequence: CASSVNSGKNIQYF.

The V gene is TRBV7-6, the J gene TRBJ1-1, with a possible D match to TRBD1 (6 bases). The CDR3 covers 14 residues. Germline CDR1 is SGHVS and CDR2 is FNYEAQ. V gave up 2 bases and J gave up 6 bases, with 13 bases separating them. Here the CDR3 reads CASSLMRQDAEAFF. The CDR3 nucleotides read TGTGCCAGCAGCTTAATGAGACAGGACGCTGAAGCTTTCTTT.

V and J are TRBV21-1 and TRBJ2-1; the tabulated D call, TRBD1, remains unverified against the DNA. TRBV21-1 is deemed a pseudogene. The CDR3 extends over 17 amino acids. The CDR3 here is CASSPRDRGHSYDEQFF. CDR3 nucleotide sequence: TGTGCCAGCAGCCCGAGGGACAGGGGGCATTCATACGATGAGCAGTTCTTC.

The chain carries TRBV7-2 and TRBJ1-5; no firm D call. In germline, CDR1 is SGHTA, CDR2 FQGNSA. V was trimmed by 5 bases and J by 4 bases, leaving 6 bases between them. This CDR3 is built from 12 residues. CDR3 sequence reads: CASSDLNQPQHF. The CDR3 nucleotides are TGTGCCAGCAGCGATCTTAATCAGCCCCAGCATTTT.

The rearrangement links TRBV5-1 to TRBJ2-5; 13 positions agree with TRBD2. J lost 4 bases, V lost 4 bases, and 13 bases had no gene match. This CDR3 is 18 amino acids long. The germline V gene has CDR1 SGHRS and CDR2 YFSETQ. CDR3 sequence: CASSQGLAGSTSIETQYF. The CDR3 DNA sequence: TGCGCCAGCAGCCAGGGACTAGCGGGATCAACATCAATAGAGACCCAGTACTTC.

The genes are TRBV27 and TRBJ2-3; possible D gene TRBD1, 6 bases. The CDR3 spans 13 residues. Germline CDR1 MNHEY, CDR2 SMNVEV (reference sequence). Trimming removed 2 bases at V and 7 bases at J, with 10 bases between. The CDR3 nucleotides read TGTGCCAGCAGTTTAGATCAGGGGAATACGCAGTATTTT. Translated: CASSLDQGNTQYF.

The chain employs TRBV7-9 and TRBJ2-3, with D perhaps TRBD1 or TRBD2 (5 bases each). V dropped 3 bases and J dropped 7 bases, with 23 bases sitting between them. CDR1 is SEHNR, CDR2 FQNEAQ, per germline (reference sequence). The CDR3 length is 17 residues. The CDR3 protein is CASSFQPTGRQTYTQYF. The CDR3 region has the DNA TGTGCCAGCAGCTTCCAGCCAACGGGGCGGCAAACGTATACGCAGTATTTT.

This sequence joins TRBV7-2 and TRBJ1-1; D gene uncertain. V was trimmed by 1 base and J by 1 base, leaving 7 bases between them. The CDR3 extends over 14 amino acids. Germline CDR1 is SGHTA and CDR2 is FQGNSA. The CDR3 DNA reads TGTGCCAGCAGCTTAGGTGGCTGGAACACTGAAGCTTTCTTT. This encodes CASSLGGWNTEAFF.

This sequence joins TRBV29-1 and TRBJ1-1; D gene ambiguous. CDR3 length: 14 amino acids. In germline, CDR1 is SQVTM, CDR2 ANQGSEA. Trimming took off 4 bases at V and 0 bases at J, with 12 bases between the two ends. The CDR3 DNA reads as TGCAGCGTTGTACGATCTATCATGAACACTGAAGCTTTCTTT. It codes for CSVVRSIMNTEAFF. The variable domain in full, completed from reference TRBV29-1 and TRBJ1-1, reads SAVISQKPSRDICQRGTSLTIQCQVDSQVTMMFWYRQQPGQSLTLIATANQGSEATYESGFVIDKFPISRPNLTFSTLTVSNMSPEDSSIYLCSVVRSIMNTEAFFGQGTRLTVV.

The chain couples TRBV7-3 to TRBJ1-5; 10 bases fit TRBD1. The V gene's germline CDR1 is SGHTA and CDR2 FQGTGA. CDR3 length: 18 residues. V dropped 0 bases and J dropped 3; count of bases not matched to a gene: 8. CDR3 residues: CASSLTFVGQGDNQPQHF. The CDR3 DNA is TGTGCCAGCAGCTTAACGTTCGTAGGACAGGGGGACAATCAGCCCCAGCATTTT.

The chain uses TRBV10-3 and TRBJ1-1; TRBD1 is a possible D gene (6 bases). The germline gives CDR1 ENHRY, CDR2 SYGVKD. V shed 4 bases and J shed 1 base, with 10 bases lying between them. The CDR3 is made up of 14 amino acids. The CDR3 loop reads CAISGGQTNTEAFF. As DNA, the CDR3 is TGTGCCATCAGTGGCGGACAGACGAACACTGAAGCTTTCTTT.